This T cell receptor (beta chain) was documented in a study of Graves' ophthalmopathy and Graves' hyperthyroidism (dated by TCRdb to between 2018 and 2020). Turning to the overall study: Peripheral blood was collected at initial diagnosis, prior to any treatment. To tell Graves' ophthalmopathy apart from Graves' hyperthyroidism, and to predict which patients would progress to ophthalmopathy, the study relied on TCR beta repertoire signatures. In total, 135 blood samples were TCR-sequenced: 43 ophthalmopathy, some 75 hyperthyroidism and approximately 17 hyperthyroidism-to-ophthalmopathy patients. To explore V-J signatures that distinguish ophthalmopathy from hyperthyroidism, a discovery set of 95 to 100 patients was enrolled, made up of about 40 with ophthalmopathy and roughly 57 with stable hyperthyroidism. An independent validation cohort was composed of 18 to 20 hyperthyroidism patients and around 16 patients who later progressed from hyperthyroidism to ophthalmopathy. In five to seven hyperthyroidism patients, the T-cell repertoire of thyroid tissue was compared with the T-cell repertoire of blood. After sampling, hyperthyroidism patients received methimazole starting at 30 mg daily, and ophthalmopathy patients received high-dose intravenous methylprednisolone. The 95 to 100 discovery patients were divided at random into training and test sets in a 7:3 ratio.

Relative to germline, V is 3 bases shorter and J is 1 base shorter, with 12 bases between their ends. Taken from cysteine to phenylalanine, the CDR3 has 15 residues. Kept here is only the CDR3 DNA, which spans 45 bases and is read in frame from base 1. The germline V gene specifies MGHRA as CDR1 and YSYEKL as CDR2. For repertoire sequencing, TCR beta CDR3 regions were amplified from RNA transcripts. The first round was an RT-PCR using HTBI primers with the Qiagen OneStep RT-PCR kit, and this first round was followed by a second-round multiplex PCR, then size selection and purification. Sequencing of the libraries was carried out on an Illumina HiSeq2000 in paired-end mode with 100 bp reads. The authors processed their data as follows. SOAPnuke was used for read processing, and reads with adapters, uncalled bases, a mean Phred below 15, or no exact constant-primer or identifier match were discarded. COPE v1.2.5 was used to merge the high-quality paired reads. Each unique nucleotide sequence was treated as a clonotype, and MiTCR v1.1 was used to align the clonotypes to the IMGT TRB V, D and J references. The analysis was limited to V-J combinations with a frequency above 0.0001, which together covered 99.2% of repertoires. A TCR clonal expansion and chaos score per V-J combination was defined as the ratio of F50 clonal expansion to chaos observed in the TCRdist matrix. Welch's t-statistics and random forest were used to narrow the features down to more than 10 V-J combinations, which were then fed into a naive Bayes classifier. The Morisita-Horn index was used to measure how similar the thyroid and blood repertoires were. The raw public reads went through TCRdb reprocessing: fastp at Q25, MiXCR clone calling, in-frame beta chains kept. Rows with one shared CDR3 protein collapse into an entry with the most common genes and DNA. These V and J calls are TCRdb output, not the study's own analysis. Counted in this sample were some 520,000 distinct CDR3 sequences; around 15% of them appeared once. The ten largest clonotypes hold about 9.4% of the sample.

Ophthalmopathy patients were characterized by moderately to severely active disease, a Clinical Activity Score of at least 3, a NOSPECS grade of at least 4, and a disease duration under 3 months. Patients were excluded if they had other autoimmune diseases, uncontrolled infections, pregnancy or lactation. Diagnosis was based on clinical symptoms, serum thyroxine, TRAb, thyroid ultrasound and orbital computed tomography. Ficoll-Paque density gradient centrifugation was used to isolate PBMCs from around 10 ml of fresh peripheral blood. Trizol reagent was used to extract the total RNA, and its quality was then checked on an Agilent 2100 Bioanalyzer. Beyond this particular receptor, the publication reports: No statistical method was used to set the sample size in advance, and the investigators knew which group each participant was assigned to. Most of the expanded thyroid clonotypes with a frequency above 0.001 were also detected in blood, and it was suggested that the thyroid immune response may be reflected by blood repertoires. In cross-validation, the 13-signature model distinguished ophthalmopathy from stable hyperthyroidism with just over 85% sensitivity and 81.08% specificity, while in the test set the corresponding values were about 80% and 75%. In validation, the model predicted ophthalmopathy progression with about 70% sensitivity and approximately 78% specificity; around twelve predicted patients were CT-confirmed with GO in a median of about 6.2 months.

The sample holds many counts of this clonotype. What antigen it recognizes has not been identified. No base quality values were provided; no much bigger clone lies one nucleotide off. The source of this sequence is a woman aged 25 to 39 with Graves' ophthalmopathy. Donor details come from another sample of the same person, matched by shared clones. The chain is assembled from TRBV4-1 and TRBJ1-1, with the D gene uncertain. The source material was blood. The CDR3 amino acid sequence is: CASSHKNLKNTEAFF. The nucleotide sequence is given as TGCGCCAGCAGCCATAAAAATCTTAAGAACACTGAAGCTTTCTTT.